The clone carrying this T cell receptor (beta chain) was seen a single time. Antigen unknown. The junction departs from germline at one end; a sequencing error may be responsible. The input was 500 ng total RNA; TCR beta cDNA was made from it with a constant-region primer. ARM-PCR was slightly modified, and three nested multiplex PCR rounds with it gave rise to the TCR beta libraries. TRBV1-TRBV30 forward primers paired with a C-beta reverse primer were used in the first two PCR rounds, which ran approximately 10 cycles each. A single record per CDR3 protein comes from TCRdb applying MiXCR to the multiplex PCR reads. The sample lists 120,000 or so distinct CDR3 sequences, roughly three fifths seen once, with 7% to 10% in the top ten. Germline V CDR1 and CDR2: MDHEN, SYDVKM. The CDR3 runs 14 residues. This sample stems from a study of tumor-infiltrating lymphocytes in primary liver carcinoma. Study observations and caveats: Only about 8-25% of top clones appeared in all five tumor regions. Tumors had a significantly higher top-250-clone fraction than blood (p = 0.039). Reduced overlap was seen in tumor-adjacent and tumor-blood pairs versus tumor region pairs.

Taking about 17-31 mg of unsorted bulk tissue, the authors co-extracted RNA and DNA. Chronic HBV infection was present in the patients, who were treatment-naive. Material: liver tumor tissue from sampling region 1. This sample's subset: tumor region T1, superior pole. This receptor was obtained from a woman aged 55-70 years with primary liver carcinoma and hepatitis B virus infection. The chain combines TRBV28 with TRBJ2-7, with TRBD1 as a possible D gene (6 bases). The chain's CDR3 is CASILGAGAYEHYF. The DNA of the CDR3 is TGTGCCAGCATCCTGGGGGCTGGCGCCTACGAGCACTACTTC.